This TCR beta chain was documented in a study of blood T cell repertoires in COVID-19 (dated by TCRdb to the early 2020s). Regarding the complete study: The collaborator samples originated in the United States, Italy and Spain and spanned the acute and convalescent phases of COVID-19. The samples were drawn from two sources: the first 160 participants of the ongoing ImmuneRACE study, and 950 to 1,500 subjects contributed by 6 global collaborators. The prospective study material was composed of cDNA or gDNA derived from T cells, B-cell-depleted T cells, or PBMCs. The repertoires were released in a freely available public database intended as a resource for research on the immune response to SARS-CoV-2. Sample metadata almost always included a de-identified subject ID, COVID-19 status, age in years and sex. Where available, HLA class I and class II types were obtained from metadata supplied by the sample provider rather than from assay-based typing. Deeply sampled blood TCRbeta repertoires from subjects exposed to, actively infected with, or recovered from COVID-19 were included in the dataset.

According to the germline V gene (reference sequence), CDR1 reads LNHNV and CDR2 reads YYDKDF. From the cysteine through the phenylalanine, the CDR3 covers 14 amino acids. Only CDR3 DNA is held: 42 bases, read in frame from base 1. Relative to germline, V is missing 1 base and J is missing 2 bases, with 0 bases of the junction outside any gene match. TCRbeta CDR3 regions were amplified from genomic DNA using the immunoSEQ Assay, a bias-controlled multiplex PCR. The paper's data handling went like this. The number of nucleated cells in each sample was estimated by amplification of reference gene primers within the assay. To quantify the absolute abundance of each unique TCRbeta CDR3 rearrangement, sequence reads were collapsed and filtered. For each sample, productive Simpson clonality was calculated as the square root of Simpson's diversity index over productive rearrangements. In TCRdb, the immuneACCESS table is reduced to in-frame sequences with V and J assigned. These tables do not hold every clone; where another copy was compared, an unresolved V gene accounts for under half, and the others remain unexplained. V, J and clone size are taken as reported in that table, and D and trimming were inferred from the DNA itself. The sample includes 110,000 to 150,000 clones, with around nine tenths observed a single time. The leading ten clones occupy under 6% of the sample.

Broad study findings and their caveats: How much clinical and demographic metadata was included differed by source and by participant, and the metadata was provided uncurated.

Worth noting for this clone: The clone's antigen remains unknown. There are no base qualities to consult, and no much larger clone falls within one base.

Collaborating institutions collected whole blood in K2EDTA tubes following their own protocols. For TCRbeta analysis, collaborators shipped samples as frozen whole blood, isolated PBMCs, or DNA extracted from either of those sample types. This clonotype was obtained from a human donor in a cohort sampled during active COVID-19. The sequence links TRBV15 to TRBJ1-2, and TRBD1 matches 8 of the central bases. Sequenced input: peripheral blood. The base sequence is TGTGCCACCAGCAGAGGGACAGGGAACTATGGCTACACCTTC. Translated, this is CATSRGTGNYGYTF.